This T cell receptor (beta chain) was identified during a study of T cells in narcolepsy. Whole-study context: Donors had narcolepsy type 1 or type 2, or were healthy controls.

Remarks on this clone: Its matching antigen is unknown.

General observations from the study: Comparing one patient's CSF and blood CD4+ clonotypes highlighted HCRT- and TRIB2-specific autoreactive clonotypes. In some patient and control memory CD4+ samples, autoreactive clones were absent.

TCRdb keeps only in-frame clones here, not all; method: immunoSEQ multiplex PCR. Here the sample spans about 20,000 clones, around four fifths being singletons. The CDR3 extends over 11 amino acids. CDR1 is SNHLY and CDR2 is FYNNEI in the germline V gene. V lost 6 bases to trimming and J lost 3 bases, with 4 bases between them. V and J are TRBV2 and TRBJ2-3; unclear D gene. The material sequenced was memory (CD45RA-) CD4+ T cells from blood. This TCR derives from a human donor in good health. Here the CDR3 DNA reads TGTGCCAGCAGGGAAACAGATACGCAGTATTTT. Its translation: CASRETDTQYF.